This is a list of T cell receptor beta chains from one sample in a study of T cell repertoires in cytomegalovirus infection. From the reads, TCRdb called clonotypes with MiXCR, one entry per CDR3 protein. Among roughly 310,000 distinct CDR3 sequences, about a sixth were seen once, and the ten largest hold 12%. Specimen: PBMCs. These receptors were taken from a human donor in good health (CMV status not recorded). Some clones in this sample may be carry-over from other donors' samples. CDR3s include the opening cysteine and the closing phenylalanine or tryptophan. D genes are given only for firm matches. Some rows mark clone size as missing; the rest say once, few, many or name a class of expanded clone.

D	size	V	J	CDR3	DNA
NA	many	TRBV6-1	TRBJ1-6	CASSVRDYNSPLHF	TGTGCCAGCAGTGTTCGGGACTATAATTCACCCCTCCACTTT
TRBD2	NA	TRBV6-2/TRBV6-3	TRBJ2-7	CASSSATLAGGPYEQYF	TGTGCCAGCAGTTCCGCAACCTTAGCGGGGGGACCCTACGAGCAGTACTTC
TRBD2	NA	TRBV2	TRBJ2-7	CASSFAGGSYEQYF	TGTGCCAGCAGTTTTGCGGGGGGCTCCTACGAGCAGTACTTC
TRBD1	NA	TRBV29-1	TRBJ1-1	CSVETQGDGTEAFF	TGCAGCGTGGAGACACAGGGGGATGGCACTGAAGCTTTCTTT
TRBD1	many	TRBV6-2/TRBV6-3	TRBJ1-6	CASTPDRTGDSPLHF	TGTGCCAGCACACCCGACCGGACAGGGGATTCACCCCTCCACTTT
TRBD1	NA	TRBV12-3/TRBV12-4	TRBJ1-1	CASSDTGTAFNTEAFF	TGTGCCAGCAGTGACACCGGGACAGCCTTTAACACTGAAGCTTTCTTT
NA	many	TRBV7-2	TRBJ2-7	CASSLAEGAFYEQYF	TGTGCCAGCAGCTTAGCGGAAGGGGCCTTCTACGAGCAGTACTTC
NA	NA	TRBV6-1	TRBJ2-7	CASRPGIGPEQYF	TGTGCCAGCAGACCGGGGATCGGACCCGAGCAGTACTTC
NA	NA	TRBV10-3	TRBJ1-2	CATGAEDYGYTF	TGTGCCACTGGGGCGGAAGATTATGGCTACACCTTC
NA	many	TRBV7-3	TRBJ2-1	CASSSPGYNEQFF	TGTGCCAGCAGCTCTCCGGGCTACAATGAGCAGTTCTTC
NA	few	TRBV20-1	TRBJ1-1	CSARTVVTEAFF	TGCAGTGCTCGGACAGTAGTTACTGAAGCTTTCTTT
NA	NA	TRBV28	TRBJ1-4	CASSQPANEKLFF	TGTGCCAGCAGTCAACCAGCTAATGAAAAACTGTTTTTT
TRBD1	few	TRBV20-1	TRBJ2-6	CSASRQGHSGANVLTF	TGCAGTGCTAGCAGACAGGGCCACTCTGGGGCCAACGTCCTGACTTTC
NA	NA	TRBV7-2	TRBJ2-1	CASSSKGWAGMGNEQFF	TGTGCCAGCAGCTCAAAGGGATGGGCGGGGATGGGCAATGAGCAGTTCTTC
NA	few	TRBV20-1	TRBJ1-2	CSASGGVNYGYTF	TGCAGTGCTAGCGGCGGGGTAAACTATGGCTACACCTTC
NA	many	TRBV7-2	TRBJ2-3	CASSLVAYTDTQYF	TGTGCCAGCAGCTTAGTTGCCTACACAGATACGCAGTATTTT
TRBD1	NA	TRBV19	TRBJ1-2	CASTTTGTGSYGYTF	TGTGCCAGTACCACCACCGGGACAGGAAGCTATGGCTACACCTTC
NA	many	TRBV7-2	TRBJ1-1	CASSLGSSRLIFF	TGTGCCAGCAGCTTGGGTAGTAGTCGGCTTATTTTCTTT
NA	few	TRBV24-1	TRBJ1-2	CATSDSGAGGYTF	TGTGCCACCAGTGATTCGGGGGCAGGCGGCTACACCTTC
NA	many	TRBV12-5	TRBJ1-1	CASVRKDPNTEAFF	TGTGCTAGTGTTAGAAAGGATCCGAACACTGAAGCTTTCTTT
TRBD2	NA	TRBV5-6	TRBJ2-3	CASSSGGDYSTDTQYF	TGTGCCAGCAGCTCCGGCGGGGACTATAGCACAGATACGCAGTATTTT
TRBD1	NA	TRBV12-3/TRBV12-4	TRBJ1-5	CASSDRQGGWQPQHF	TGTGCCAGCAGCGACCGACAGGGAGGTTGGCAGCCCCAGCATTTT
NA	NA	TRBV4-1	TRBJ1-1	CASSQVVRGGNTEAFF	TGCGCCAGCAGCCAAGTTGTCAGGGGAGGGAACACTGAAGCTTTCTTT
TRBD2	many	TRBV7-2	TRBJ2-1	CASSRPELAGGSSYNEQFF	TGTGCCAGCAGCAGGCCGGAACTAGCGGGGGGTAGCTCCTACAATGAGCAGTTCTTC
NA	few	TRBV12-3/TRBV12-4	TRBJ2-7	CASRASENPYEQYF	TGTGCCAGCAGGGCTAGCGAGAACCCCTACGAGCAGTACTTC
TRBD1	many	TRBV7-2	TRBJ2-7	CASSERTGREQYF	TGTGCCAGCAGCGAAAGGACAGGGCGCGAGCAGTACTTC
TRBD1	many	TRBV6-6	TRBJ1-2	CASSSSGTGSNYGYTF	TGTGCCAGCAGTTCCTCTGGGACAGGGTCTAACTATGGCTACACCTTC